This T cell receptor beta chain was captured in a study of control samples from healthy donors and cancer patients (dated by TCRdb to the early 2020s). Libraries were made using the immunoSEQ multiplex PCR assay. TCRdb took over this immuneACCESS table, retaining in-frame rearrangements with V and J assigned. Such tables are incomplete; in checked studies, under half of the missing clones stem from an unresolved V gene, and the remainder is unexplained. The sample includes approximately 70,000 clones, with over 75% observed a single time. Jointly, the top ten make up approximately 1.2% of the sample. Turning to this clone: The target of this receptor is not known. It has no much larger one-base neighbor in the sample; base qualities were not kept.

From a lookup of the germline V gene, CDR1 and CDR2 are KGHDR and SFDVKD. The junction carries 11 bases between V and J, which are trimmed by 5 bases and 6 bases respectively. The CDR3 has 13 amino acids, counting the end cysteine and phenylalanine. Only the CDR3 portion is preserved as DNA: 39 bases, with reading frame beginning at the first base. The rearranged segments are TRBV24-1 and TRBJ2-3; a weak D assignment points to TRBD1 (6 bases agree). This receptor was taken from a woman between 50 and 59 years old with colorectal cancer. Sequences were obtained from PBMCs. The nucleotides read TGTGCCACCAGTGGGTCAGGGGAGGATACGCAGTATTTT. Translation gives CATSGSGEDTQYF.